This TCR beta chain is drawn from a study of monozygotic twins with inflammatory bowel disease. Study outcomes and limitations: IBD patients shared fewer clonotypes with others than healthy twins, especially with disease activity. IBD patients had lower TCRbeta diversity (inverse Simpson) than healthy co-twins.

TCRdb re-called the 5' RACE reads and gives one entry per CDR3 protein, without DNA. The repertoire table contains approximately 140,000 distinct CDR3 sequences. With respect to this clonotype: Its specificity is unknown.

The CDR3 contains 13 residues. Germline lookup yields CDR1 SGHRS and CDR2 YFSETQ. The sequencing input was blood. This TCR came from a human donor with ulcerative colitis or Crohn's disease, or a healthy co-twin of an affected twin (not recorded which). The chain employs TRBV5-1 and TRBJ2-7. The CDR3 is CASRRETTYEQYF.